This T cell receptor (beta chain) is drawn from a study of T cells in tumors after PD-1 blockade. Germline CDR1 is LNHDA and CDR2 is SQIVND (reference sequence). CDR3 size: 14 residues. V gave up 3 bases and J gave up 6 bases; unmatched junction bases: 5. The data were produced by immunoSEQ multiplex PCR, yet TCRdb's version contains in-frame clones alone and is incomplete. The table shows 13,000 to 15,000 clones, with around 62% occurring only once. J is TRBJ2-1 and V is TRBV19; 7 bases align to TRBD2. The TCR was taken from a human donor with cutaneous squamous cell carcinoma. Sequencing was performed on tumor tissue, taken after anti-PD-1 treatment. CDR3 sequence: CASSIRGDVNEQFF. DNA of the CDR3: TGTGCCAGTAGTATTCGGGGGGACGTCAATGAGCAGTTCTTC. Full variable domain (rest looked up from reference TRBV19 and TRBJ2-1): DGGITQSPKYLFRKEGQNVTLSCEQNLNHDAMYWYRQDPGQGLRLIYYSQIVNDFQKGDIAEGYSVSREKKESFPLTVTSAQKNPTAFYLCASSIRGDVNEQFFGPGTRLTVL.